A selection of T cell receptor beta chains follows, all from one sample in a study of blood T cell repertoires in COVID-19. Profiling relied on immunoSEQ multiplex PCR, and the TCRdb table lists in-frame clones only, not all of them. Here the sample spans 35,000 to 40,000 clones, around 84% being singletons. What was sequenced was peripheral blood. The receptors derive from a human donor in a cohort sampled during active COVID-19. The CDR3 runs from the conserved cysteine through the conserved F or W. A D gene is named only where the DNA matches it firmly. Size values are once, few and many counts, or a class for expanded clones, and some rows have none.

d_call clone_size cdr3_length j_call v_call cdr3_aa cdr3_nt
- - 14 TRBJ1-6 TRBV13 CASSLQGLNSPLHF TGTGCCAGCAGCCTACAGGGCCTCAATTCACCCCTCCACTTT
TRBD1 - 18 TRBJ2-7 TRBV6-4 CASSKLGQEKRWSYEQYF TGTGCCAGCAGCAAGTTGGGACAGGAGAAACGATGGTCCTACGAGCAGTACTTC
TRBD2 - 16 TRBJ2-1 TRBV5-1 CASTLQPSGVYNEQFF TGCGCCAGCACATTGCAGCCTAGCGGAGTTTACAATGAGCAGTTCTTC
- - 13 TRBJ1-2 TRBV6-5 CASSRGDLYGYTF TGTGCCAGCAGTAGAGGAGACCTCTATGGCTACACCTTC
TRBD1 once 17 TRBJ1-6 TRBV3-1/TRBV3-2 CASSQNRGASYNSPLHF TGTGCCAGCAGCCAAAACAGGGGCGCCTCCTATAATTCACCCCTCCACTTT
- - 14 TRBJ2-3 TRBV6-5 CASSYLKRRDTQYF TGTGCCAGCAGTTACTTAAAGAGGAGGGATACGCAGTATTTT
TRBD2 - 14 TRBJ2-3 TRBV5-1 CASSLEGPGGTQYF TGCGCCAGCAGCTTGGAAGGACCGGGGGGGACGCAGTATTTT
- - 13 TRBJ1-2 TRBV7-6 CASSLGANYGYTF TGTGCCAGCAGCTTAGGAGCTAACTATGGCTACACCTTC
TRBD1 - 14 TRBJ2-3 TRBV19 CASRDRGRTDTQYF TGTGCCAGCAGGGACAGGGGAAGGACAGATACGCAGTATTTT
- - 13 TRBJ2-1 TRBV9 CASSVATGVEQFF TGTGCCAGCAGCGTAGCTACCGGGGTTGAGCAGTTCTTC
TRBD1 - 13 TRBJ2-7 TRBV15 CATRQGAKGEQYF TGTGCCACCCGACAGGGGGCGAAAGGGGAGCAGTACTTC
- - 14 TRBJ2-2 TRBV5-1 CASSPQGYTGELFF TGCGCCAGCAGCCCGCAGGGATACACCGGGGAGCTGTTTTTT
TRBD2 - 17 TRBJ2-3 TRBV4-1 CASSQDAPGGRADTQYF TGCGCCAGCAGCCAAGATGCTCCGGGGGGGCGGGCCGATACGCAGTATTTT
- - 14 TRBJ1-2 TRBV2 CASSRTVLAYGYTF TGTGCCAGCAGTCGGACTGTACTCGCCTATGGCTACACCTTC
- - 13 TRBJ2-1 TRBV7-3 CASSPQPGNEQFF TGTGCCAGCAGCCCTCAGCCAGGGAATGAGCAGTTCTTC
TRBD1 - 12 TRBJ2-7 TRBV29-1 CSVTQGTYEQYF TGCAGCGTTACACAGGGGACCTACGAGCAGTACTTC
- - 15 TRBJ1-2 TRBV7-9 CASSFGHDRPYGYTF TGTGCCAGCAGCTTCGGACACGATCGCCCCTATGGCTACACCTTC
- once 15 TRBJ1-3 TRBV7-2 CASSLYEGPGNTIYF TGTGCCAGCAGCTTATATGAGGGCCCTGGAAACACCATATATTTT
- - 14 TRBJ1-1 TRBV5-5 CASSSSTFLWEAFF TGTGCCAGCAGCTCCTCTACCTTCCTATGGGAAGCTTTCTTT
TRBD2 - 17 TRBJ2-2 TRBV5-1 CASFPIAGGSPAGELFF TGCGCCAGTTTTCCAATAGCGGGGGGCTCTCCTGCCGGGGAGCTGTTTTTT
- - 10 TRBJ2-2 TRBV20-1 CSGYGGELFF TGCAGTGGTTACGGCGGGGAGCTGTTTTTT
TRBD2 - 16 TRBJ2-1 TRBV5-4 CASSRRTSDFYNEQFF TGTGCCAGCAGCCGGCGGACTAGCGATTTTTACAATGAGCAGTTCTTC
- few 15 TRBJ1-6 TRBV27 CASSLSGAGDSPLHF TGTGCCAGCAGTTTAAGTGGGGCAGGGGATTCACCCCTCCACTTT
- - 16 TRBJ1-1 TRBV7-6 CASSLGASGVATEAFF TGTGCCAGCAGCTTAGGGGCGTCAGGGGTGGCCACTGAAGCTTTCTTT
- - 13 TRBJ1-2 TRBV21-1 CASSPRGRGGYTF TGTGCCAGCAGCCCCCGCGGGCGTGGAGGCTACACCTTC
- - 15 TRBJ2-2 TRBV3-1/TRBV3-2 CASSQGGGVTEELFF TGTGCCAGCAGCCAAGGAGGGGGGGTCACCGAGGAGCTGTTTTTT
- - 15 TRBJ2-3 TRBV19 CASSIGGTSTDTQYF TGTGCCAGTAGTATAGGCGGGACGAGCACAGATACGCAGTATTTT
- - 15 TRBJ2-5 TRBV5-1 CASSLDFTIKETQYF TGCGCCAGCAGCTTGGACTTCACGATAAAAGAGACCCAGTACTTC
- - 16 TRBJ1-5 TRBV4-2 CASSQDGAVGDQPQHF TGTGCCAGCAGCCAAGATGGGGCAGTCGGCGATCAGCCCCAGCATTTT
TRBD1 - 13 TRBJ2-1 TRBV5-4 CASSKGQDNEQFF TGTGCCAGCAGCAAGGGACAGGACAATGAGCAGTTCTTC
- - 15 TRBJ2-7 TRBV12-5 CASLQGGNGPYEQYF TGTGCTAGTCTCCAGGGGGGAAATGGGCCCTACGAGCAGTACTTC
- - 15 TRBJ2-7 TRBV7-2 CASSPQAARSYEQYF TGTGCCAGCAGCCCCCAGGCAGCCAGATCCTACGAGCAGTACTTC
- - 14 TRBJ1-3 TRBV3-1/TRBV3-2 CASSPTDSGNTIYF TGTGCCAGCAGTCCGACAGACTCTGGAAACACCATATATTTT
TRBD2 - 13 TRBJ2-7 TRBV25-1 CASSEGGTYEQYF TGTGCCAGCAGTGAGGGAGGGACCTACGAGCAGTACTTC
TRBD2 - 15 TRBJ2-1 TRBV11-3 CASSRIAGGYNEQFF TGTGCCAGCAGTAGGATAGCGGGGGGGTACAATGAGCAGTTCTTC